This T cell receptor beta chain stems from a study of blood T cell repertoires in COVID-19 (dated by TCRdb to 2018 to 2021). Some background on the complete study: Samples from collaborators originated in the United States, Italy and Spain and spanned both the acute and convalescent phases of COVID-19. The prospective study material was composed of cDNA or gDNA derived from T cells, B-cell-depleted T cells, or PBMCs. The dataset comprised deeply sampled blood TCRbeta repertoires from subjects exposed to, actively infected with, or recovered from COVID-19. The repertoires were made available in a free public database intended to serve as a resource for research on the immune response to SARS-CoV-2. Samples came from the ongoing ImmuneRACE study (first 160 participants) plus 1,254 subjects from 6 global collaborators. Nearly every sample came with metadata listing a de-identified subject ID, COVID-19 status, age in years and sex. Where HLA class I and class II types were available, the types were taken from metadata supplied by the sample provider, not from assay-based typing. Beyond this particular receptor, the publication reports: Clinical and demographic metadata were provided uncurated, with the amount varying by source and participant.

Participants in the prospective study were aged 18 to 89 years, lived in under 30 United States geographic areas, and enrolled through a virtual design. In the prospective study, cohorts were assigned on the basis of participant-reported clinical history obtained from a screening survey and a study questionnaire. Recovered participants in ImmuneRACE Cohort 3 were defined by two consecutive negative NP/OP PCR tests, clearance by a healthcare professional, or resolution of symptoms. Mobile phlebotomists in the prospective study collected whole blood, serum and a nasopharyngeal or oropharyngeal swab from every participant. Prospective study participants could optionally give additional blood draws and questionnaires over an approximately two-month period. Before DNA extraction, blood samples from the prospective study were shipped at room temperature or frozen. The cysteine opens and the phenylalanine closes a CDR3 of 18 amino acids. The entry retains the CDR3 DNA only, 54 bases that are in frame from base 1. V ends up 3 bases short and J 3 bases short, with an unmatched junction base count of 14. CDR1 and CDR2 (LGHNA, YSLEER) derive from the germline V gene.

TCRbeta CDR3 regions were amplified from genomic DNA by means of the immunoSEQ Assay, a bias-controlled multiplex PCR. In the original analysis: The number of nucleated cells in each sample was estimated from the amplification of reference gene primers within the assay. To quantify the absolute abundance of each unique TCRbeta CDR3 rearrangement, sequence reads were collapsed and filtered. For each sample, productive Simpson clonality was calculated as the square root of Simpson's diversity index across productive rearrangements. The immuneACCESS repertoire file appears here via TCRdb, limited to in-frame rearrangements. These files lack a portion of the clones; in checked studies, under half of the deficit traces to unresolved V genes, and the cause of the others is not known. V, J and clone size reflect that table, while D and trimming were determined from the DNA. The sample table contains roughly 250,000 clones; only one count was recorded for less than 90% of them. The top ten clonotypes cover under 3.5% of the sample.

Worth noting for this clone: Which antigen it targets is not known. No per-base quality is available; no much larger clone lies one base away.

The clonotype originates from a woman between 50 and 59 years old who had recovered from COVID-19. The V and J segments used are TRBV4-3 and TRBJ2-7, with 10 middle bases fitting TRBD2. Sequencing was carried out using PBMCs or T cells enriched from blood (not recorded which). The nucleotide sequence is TGCGCCAGCAGCCAGTCATATGTCCAACTAGCGGGACACTACGAGCAGTACTTC. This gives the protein CASSQSYVQLAGHYEQYF.